A single count supports the clone carrying this TCR beta chain. Germline-derived CDR1 and CDR2 are LGHDT and YNNKEL (reference sequence). The CDR3 is made up of 13 amino acids. The ends were cut back, 1 base at V and 6 bases at J, with 9 bases in the middle. As processed by the authors: Counts of nucleated cells, estimated from reference gene primer amplification, were obtained. TCRdb keeps only in-frame clones here, not all; method: immunoSEQ multiplex PCR. V, J and clone size are taken as reported in that table, and D and trimming were inferred from the DNA itself. Here the sample spans over 100,000 clones, 75% to 90% being singletons. This record comes from a study of blood T cell repertoires in COVID-19. Whole-study context: Samples representing acute and convalescent COVID-19 were sourced from the United States, Italy and Spain. From T cells, B-cell-depleted T cells, or PBMCs came the material, which was cDNA or gDNA.

Specimen: peripheral blood. This TCR was recovered from a woman in her forties or fifties with acute or convalescent COVID-19. The V and J genes are TRBV3-1 (or the pseudogene TRBV3-2) and TRBJ1-1, with D unresolved. The CDR3 here is CASSQGSVPEAFF. The CDR3 region has the DNA TGTGCCAGCAGCCAAGGGTCGGTTCCTGAAGCTTTCTTT.